This paragraph covers one TCR beta chain sequence. The antigen is not known. This sample was included in a study of cytomegalovirus exposure and HLA in healthy donors. Whole-study findings and limits: V- and J-gene trimming in TCR beta was tied to a missense DCLRE1C variant by an analysis performed later. The authors enumerated around 150 TCR beta chains as linked to cytomegalovirus. Later findings reportedly placed an Asian-associated ancestry cluster below the approximately 670-donor mean for N-insertions.

Primers: 60 Vbeta forward and 13 Jbeta reverse. Here immunoSEQ multiplex PCR was the method, and the copy in TCRdb shows in-frame clones only, minus some. This table holds about 270,000 clones, under 80% found once. The V gene's germline CDR1 is MNHNS and CDR2 SASEGT. CDR3 length equals 14 residues. V was cut by 3 bases and J by 7 bases, with 13 bases left in between. This TCR was recovered from a female donor in good health and CMV-seronegative. This chain connects TRBV6-1 to TRBJ2-1, with a possible D match to TRBD2 (6 bases). Sequencing used PBMCs. CDR3 DNA sequence: TGTGCCAGCAGTGAGGGACGGGAGCGGAATGAGCAGTTCTTC. Protein: CASSEGRERNEQFF.